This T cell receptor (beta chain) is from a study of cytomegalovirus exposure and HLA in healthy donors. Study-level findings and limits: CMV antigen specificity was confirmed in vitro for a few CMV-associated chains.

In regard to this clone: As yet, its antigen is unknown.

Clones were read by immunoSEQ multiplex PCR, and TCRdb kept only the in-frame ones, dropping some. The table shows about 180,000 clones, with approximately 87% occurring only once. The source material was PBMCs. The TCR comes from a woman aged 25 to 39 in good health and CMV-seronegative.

For the CDR3, the DNA is TGTGCCAGCAGCACCACCCGTCAGGGACAGGGGGCCTACGAGCAGTACTTC. Protein sequence: CASSTTRQGQGAYEQYF. The rearrangement uses TRBV7-9 and TRBJ2-7, with TRBD1 identical over 11 bases. This CDR3 has 17 residues. CDR1 is SEHNR, CDR2 FQNEAQ, per germline (reference sequence). The ends lost 5 bases at V and 2 bases at J; junction bases unmatched: 11.